This note documents a single T cell receptor beta chain sequence. No cognate antigen has been identified for it. Per-nucleotide qualities are absent, and no much larger clonotype sits a single base away. The CDR3 regions of human TCRbeta chains were analyzed by immunosequencing. Per the source publication's procedure: TCRs in the repertoires were matched against a reference library of SARS-CoV-2-specific TCRs that had been generated with the MIRA antigen-specificity platform. Breadth was defined as the fraction of unique TCRs that were SARS-CoV-2-associated. Depth was defined as the fraction of total T cells that were SARS-CoV-2-associated. Using the MIRA data, every spike-specific TCR was mapped to the spike region that the TCR reacted to and assigned to either a CD4 or a CD8 class. Log10-transformed breadth and depth values were compared by one-way ANOVA with Sidak's multiple comparisons tests. TCRdb mirrors the immuneACCESS table, restricted to in-frame sequences. Some clones are absent from its copies; in checked studies, under half trace to an unresolved V gene, and the reason for the others is unknown. V and J calls and clone size follow that table, whereas D and trimming were derived from the DNA. Recorded for this sample are about 190,000 clones; over 80% of them occurred a single time. The ten top clones hold 1% to 1.5% of the sample.

V sheds 7 bases and J sheds 5 bases, leaving 11 bases between their ends. The germline V gene yields SQVTM for CDR1 and ANQGSEA for CDR2. Counted from cysteine to phenylalanine, this CDR3 has 11 amino acids. Left in the record is the CDR3 DNA by itself, 33 bases read in frame from the first base. The data are from a study of T cell responses to AZD1222 COVID-19 vaccine (dated by TCRdb to the early 2020s). Describing the broader study: AZD1222 recipients with second doses at about 4 weeks or about 12 weeks were pooled, because spike-specific TCR depth and breadth did not differ between schedules. A total of approximately 230 trial participants underwent TCR sequencing, of whom roughly 210 received two doses of AZD1222 and 26 received two doses of the MenACWY control vaccine. Trial participants were enrolled by age into subgroups of 18-55, 56-69 and 70-plus years, and roughly 150, 30 and 60 TCR-sequenced participants, respectively, were included in these subgroups.

What this sample's time point label stands for: baseline before first vaccination. Samples from vaccinated people were obtained from the UK trials COV001 and COV002, which included a single-blind randomized controlled phase 2/3 trial of AZD1222 (ChAdOx1 nCoV-19) in healthy adults. For TCRbeta chain sequencing, PBMC samples were collected from trial participants at day 0 and at day 28 after the second dose. Results and caveats for the whole study, not just this receptor: Most participants were white British and females outnumbered males, and the authors suggested that clonal diversity may have been underestimated. Reportedly, almost half of the unique spike-specific TCRs recognized epitopes lying outside the regions that are mutated in the B.1.351 and B.1.1.7 variants. Because no day 14 peak-response samples were available, the repertoires could be characterized only after the peak T cell response. In the small 56-69-year group, the increase in depth fell short of significance, most likely because of low power. The whole spike protein was spanned by vaccine-associated CD4 TCRs, and dominant responses were seen in regions 160-218 and 743-854. After two AZD1222 doses, both the breadth and the depth of spike-specific TCRs were significantly higher than at day 0 and than in MenACWY recipients. Conclusions about previously exposed vaccinees are limited, since just a handful of AZD1222 recipients were seropositive for SARS-CoV-2 at baseline.

The clonotype was recovered from an adult in good health. Sequenced material: peripheral blood, taken on day 0 of AZD1222 vaccination. The rearranged segments are TRBV29-1 and TRBJ1-1; the D gene assignment is ambiguous. The DNA sequence is as follows: TGCAGCGCGGGCGGCGGTACTGAAGCTTTCTTT. The encoded protein is CSAGGGTEAFF.